The entry that follows covers one T cell receptor (beta chain) sequence. Its antigen is unidentified. The CDR3 contains 16 residues. V shed 2 bases, J shed 2 bases, and the junction held 9 bases outside the gene matches. Germline V lookup: CDR1 MGHRA, CDR2 YSYEKL. The data were obtained in a study of cytomegalovirus exposure and HLA in healthy donors. The PCR was carried out with 60 Vbeta primers and 13 Jbeta primers. Profiled with immunoSEQ multiplex PCR; TCRdb holds only in-frame clones, not every one. The sample gives roughly 100,000 clones, about 74% of which show up once; roughly 16% is in the top ten. Study-wide points: What a later analysis showed was that several of the most significant clusters appeared linked to common viral pathogens.

The clonotype comes from a woman aged 45 to 65 in good health and CMV-seropositive. V usage is TRBV4-1 and J usage is TRBJ2-7; 7 bases fit TRBD2. Sequencing input: PBMCs. This CDR3 is CASSQRASGGAYEQYF. For the CDR3, the DNA is TGCGCCAGCAGCCAAAGGGCTAGCGGAGGGGCCTACGAGCAGTACTTC.